Presented here are 2 T cell receptor beta chains from one specimen sequenced in a study of T cells after yellow fever vaccination. TCRdb analysed the 5' RACE reads with MiXCR anew, one entry per CDR3 protein. The table shows roughly 65,000 distinct CDR3 sequences, with 5.9% occurring only once. Source: CD4+ T cells sorted from PBMCs, taken around 14 days after the first yellow fever vaccination. Source of these receptors: a man between 18 and 35 years old who received the YFV17D yellow fever vaccine.

There are many counts of this clonotype. The rearrangement joins TRBV20-1 to TRBJ1-1, with 10 positions matching TRBD1. The CDR3 spans 13 residues. The ends lost 5 bases at V and 3 bases at J; junction bases unmatched: 3. Per germline, CDR1 DFQATT and CDR2 SNEGSKA (reference sequence). This CDR3 reads CSAFGQGDTEAFF. CDR3 bases: TGCAGTGCTTTCGGACAGGGGGACACTGAAGCTTTCTTT.

This clonotype has ten or more counts. V is TRBV5-1 and J is TRBJ1-4; D ambiguous. Deletions cut 4 bases from V and 7 bases from J, with 14 bases between. The CDR3 has 14 residues. Germline loops: CDR1 SGHRS, CDR2 YFSETQ. The CDR3 DNA is TGCGCCAGCAGCCAGGACCCTGAAGGTGAAAAACTGTTTTTT. Amino acid sequence: CASSQDPEGEKLFF.